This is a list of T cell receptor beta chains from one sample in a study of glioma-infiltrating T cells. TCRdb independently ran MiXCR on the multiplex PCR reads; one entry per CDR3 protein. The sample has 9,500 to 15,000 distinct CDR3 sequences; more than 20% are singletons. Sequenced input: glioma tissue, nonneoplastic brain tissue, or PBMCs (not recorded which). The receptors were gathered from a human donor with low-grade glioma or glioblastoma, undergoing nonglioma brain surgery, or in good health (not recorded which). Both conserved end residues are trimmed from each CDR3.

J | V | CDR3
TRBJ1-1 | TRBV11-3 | ASSPTGDTEAF
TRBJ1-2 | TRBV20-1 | SAEGKGVDYGYT
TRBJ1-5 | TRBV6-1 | ASTIDYQPQH
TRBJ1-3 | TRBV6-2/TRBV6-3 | ASSHPGREGGNTIY
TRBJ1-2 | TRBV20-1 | SAREGSLDGYT
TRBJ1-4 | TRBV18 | ASSPASTNEKLF
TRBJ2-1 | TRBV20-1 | SALGGTSGNEQF
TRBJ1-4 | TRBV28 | ASRAGLFIADKLF
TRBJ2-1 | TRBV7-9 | ASSLALAGVYNEQF
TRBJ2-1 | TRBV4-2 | ASSQVFVLNKPRDSETYNEQF
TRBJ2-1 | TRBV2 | ASSADRGAYNEQF
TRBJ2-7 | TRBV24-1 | ATSDSTSFEQY
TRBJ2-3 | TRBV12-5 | ASGLPSGTIGDTQY
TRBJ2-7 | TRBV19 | ASKQGVASYEQY
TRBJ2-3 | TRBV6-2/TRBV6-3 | ARSTLVGTDTQY
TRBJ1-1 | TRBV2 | ASSEARNGLNTEAF
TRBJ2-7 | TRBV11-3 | ASSLGTGRSSYEQY
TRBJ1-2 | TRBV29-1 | SVGPKEANYGYT
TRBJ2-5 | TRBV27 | ASSTGTSGQETQY
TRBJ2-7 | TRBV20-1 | SARGTENSYEQY
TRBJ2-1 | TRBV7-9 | AGSFGDRGDYNEQF
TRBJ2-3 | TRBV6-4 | ASSDLDTQY
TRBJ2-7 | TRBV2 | ASSLASYEQY
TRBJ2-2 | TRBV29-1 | SGGYGTGELF
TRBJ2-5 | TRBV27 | ASSPWTGGETQY
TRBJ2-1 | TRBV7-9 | ASSPSGRANEQF
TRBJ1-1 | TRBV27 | ASSLRGQNTEAF
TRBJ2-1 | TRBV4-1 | ASSQTGVNEQF
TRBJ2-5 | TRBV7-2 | ASSPGLRETQY
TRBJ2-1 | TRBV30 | AWSVGQYNEQF
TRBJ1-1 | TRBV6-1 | ASVSGTEAF
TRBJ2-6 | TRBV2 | ASSASGTGASGANVLT
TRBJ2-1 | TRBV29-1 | SVAGGAQNNEQF